These T cell receptor beta chains were read from a single sample in a study of TIL therapy for anti-PD-1-resistant metastatic lung cancer. Sequenced by immunoSEQ multiplex PCR; TCRdb stores in-frame clones only, minus some. The sample carries under 70,000 clones, roughly 70% recorded once. The sequenced sample was blood, obtained at baseline. The receptors come from a person aged 25-85 years with non-small cell lung cancer. CDR3s include the opening cysteine and the closing phenylalanine or tryptophan. D genes are given only for firm matches. Only some rows state a clone size, as once, few, many or a class for expanded clones.

>TRBJ2-3|TRBV7-9|.|TRBD2
TGTGCCAGTGCCTGGGGAGCGGGAGTCGGAGATACGCAGTATTTT
CASAWGAGVGDTQYF
>TRBJ1-1|TRBV30|.|TRBD1
TGTGCCTGGAGAAAAGGGACAGCGAACACTGAAGCTTTCTTT
CAWRKGTANTEAFF
>TRBJ1-1|TRBV4-3|.|.
TGCGCCAGCAGCCCCCAGATGACGGAGAACACTGAAGCTTTCTTT
CASSPQMTENTEAFF
>TRBJ2-4|TRBV4-1|few|.
TGCGCCAGCAGCCAAGATCCCCAGGGTCTCATTCAGTACTTC
CASSQDPQGLIQYF
>TRBJ1-5|TRBV4-2|.|.
TGTGCCAGCAGCCAAGAAGAGGGAATAACGCAGCCCCAGCATTTT
CASSQEEGITQPQHF
>TRBJ2-7|TRBV28|.|.
TGTGCCAGCAGACCCGGCCGCGTCCGGGCCCACGAGCAGTACTTC
CASRPGRVRAHEQYF
>TRBJ2-3|TRBV30|.|.
TGTGCCTGGACCACGCAGCAGACTAGCACAGATACGCAGTATTTT
CAWTTQQTSTDTQYF
>TRBJ2-2|TRBV5-4|.|TRBD1
TGTGCCAGCAGCTGGGGGACAGGGGGCTCCGGGGAGCTGTTTTTT
CASSWGTGGSGELFF
>TRBJ2-1|TRBV7-8|.|.
TGTGCCAGCAGCTTCCCTCTTCAGGGGCCGTCCTACAATGAGCAGTTCTTC
CASSFPLQGPSYNEQFF
>TRBJ1-1|TRBV7-2|.|.
TGTGCCAGCAGCTTAGCGGGTGGGGCCTTCACTGAAGCTTTCTTT
CASSLAGGAFTEAFF
>TRBJ2-1|TRBV2|.|TRBD1
TGTGCCAGCAAGGTCCGACAGGGGCTACTAAACAATGAGCAGTTCTTC
CASKVRQGLLNNEQFF
>TRBJ2-1|TRBV5-4|.|.
TGTGCCAGCGGAAGGGCAGGGCAGAATGAGCAGTTCTTC
CASGRAGQNEQFF
>TRBJ1-2|TRBV29-1|once|.
TGCAGCGTGGGAACCCACAGGGAGGGCTATGGCTACACCTTC
CSVGTHREGYGYTF
>TRBJ1-1|TRBV5-1|.|.
TGCGCCAGCTGCCCCTCGGGCGTCGGCACTGAAGCTTTCTTT
CASCPSGVGTEAFF
>TRBJ2-7|TRBV30|.|.
TGTGCCTGGAGGAAATGGTCCTACGAGCAGTACTTC
CAWRKWSYEQYF
>TRBJ1-2|TRBV4-3|.|.
TGCGCCAGCAGCCCGGTTGGCGGGGTGCGTGGCTACACCTTC
CASSPVGGVRGYTF
>TRBJ1-1|TRBV2|.|.
TGTGCCAGCAATGAACAGGGTCTCGGGAACACTGAAGCTTTCTTT
CASNEQGLGNTEAFF
>TRBJ2-2|TRBV4-2|.|.
TGTGCCAGCAGCCCGGGCACCGCGTACACCGGGGAGCTGTTTTTT
CASSPGTAYTGELFF
>TRBJ1-2|TRBV28|.|.
TGTGCCAGCACCGCCGGTCTCTATGGCTACACCTTC
CASTAGLYGYTF
>TRBJ1-5|TRBV6-1|.|.
TGTGCCAGCAGCGGACCCGGGGATGGCGGACAGCCCCAGCATTTT
CASSGPGDGGQPQHF
>TRBJ2-7|TRBV7-2|.|.
TGTGCCAGCGCAATCTCGGCCGGAAGCAGTAACGAGCAGTACTTC
CASAISAGSSNEQYF
>TRBJ1-2|TRBV5-4|.|.
TGTGCCAGCAGCTTGGGGGCAGTTAACTATGGCTACACCTTC
CASSLGAVNYGYTF
>TRBJ1-1|TRBV7-9|.|.
TGTGCCAGCAGCTTAGTATGGACACAGGGTGAAGCTTTCTTT
CASSLVWTQGEAFF
>TRBJ2-7|TRBV13|once|TRBD2
TGTGCCAGCAGCCCCCGGATGATAGCGGGGTCCAGCGAGCAGTACTTC
CASSPRMIAGSSEQYF
>TRBJ1-4|TRBV29-1|.|.
TGCAGCGTTGTGGGGGGGGACCTGAAACTGTTTTTT
CSVVGGDLKLFF
>TRBJ2-1|TRBV6-5|.|.
TGTGCCAGCAGTCTCCCCCCCAGGGCTGAGCAGTTCTTC
CASSLPPRAEQFF
>TRBJ1-3|TRBV6-5|.|.
TGTGCCAGCAGCCAAACCGGGACACACGGCAACACCATATATTTT
CASSQTGTHGNTIYF
>TRBJ2-1|TRBV20-1|.|.
TGCAGTGCTCCGAGAAATGAGCAGTTCTTC
CSAPRNEQFF
>TRBJ2-2|TRBV2|.|.
TGTGCCAGCACGGGGAGTGGCACCGGGGAGCTGTTTTTT
CASTGSGTGELFF
>TRBJ2-3|TRBV15|.|.
TGTGCCACCAGCCTAGAAACAAGGACAGATACGCAGTATTTT
CATSLETRTDTQYF
>TRBJ2-1|TRBV7-2|.|TRBD2
TGTGCCAGCAGACACGCCGGGACTAGCGGGGGACAATACAATGAGCAGTTCTTC
CASRHAGTSGGQYNEQFF
>TRBJ2-5|TRBV30|.|.
TGTGCCTGGACACGGCTGCACGGGGAGACCCAGTACTTC
CAWTRLHGETQYF
>TRBJ1-1|TRBV7-2|.|.
TGTGCCAGCAGCTTAGGGGTGGTCCCGTCGGAGGCTTTCTTT
CASSLGVVPSEAFF
>TRBJ2-7|TRBV29-1|.|.
TGCAGCGTTGCAGTATGGGACGACGAGCAGTACTTC
CSVAVWDDEQYF
>TRBJ2-5|TRBV5-6|.|.
TGTGCCAGCGGAGCAACCAAAGAGACCCAGTACTTC
CASGATKETQYF
>TRBJ1-1|TRBV2|.|.
TGTGCCAGCAGTGACCAGGACCGAAAGTGGCCAACTGAAGCTTTCTTT
CASSDQDRKWPTEAFF
>TRBJ2-7|TRBV4-3|few|TRBD1
TGCGCCAGCAGCCAAGATCTGGGACAGCCCTACGAGCAGTACTTC
CASSQDLGQPYEQYF
>TRBJ2-5|TRBV7-2|once|.
TGTGCCAGCAGCCGCGGGGGCTCCCAAGAGACCCAGTACTTC
CASSRGGSQETQYF
>TRBJ2-3|TRBV6-6|.|.
TGTGCCAGCAGCCCGACTTCAGATACGCAGTATTTT
CASSPTSDTQYF
>TRBJ2-1|TRBV7-9|.|.
TGTGCCAGCAGCCAATCCCTGGATCCGTCCTACAATGAGCAGTTCTTC
CASSQSLDPSYNEQFF
>TRBJ1-1|TRBV5-5|.|.
TGTGCCAGCAGCGCGGTCTACTGGACTGAAGCTTTCTTT
CASSAVYWTEAFF
>TRBJ2-7|TRBV7-2|few|TRBD2
TGTGCCAGCAGCTTGACTAGCGGGGGGTTCAACGAGCAGTACTTC
CASSLTSGGFNEQYF
>TRBJ2-6|TRBV5-8|.|TRBD1
TGTGCCAGCAGCTGGGCGGGACAGGGGGCTGGGGCCAACGTCCTGACTTTC
CASSWAGQGAGANVLTF
>TRBJ2-3|TRBV2|.|TRBD2
TGTGCCAGCAGTGAGTCGAGCGGGAGGGCCCGTGTTCAGTATTTT
CASSESSGRARVQYF
>TRBJ1-1|TRBV4-3|.|.
TGCGCCAGCAGCCAAGACTCTTTTGTGTTACAGGGAGCTTTCTTT
CASSQDSFVLQGAFF
>TRBJ2-1|TRBV1|.|.
TGCACCAGCAGCCAAGAAGTGCCTAGCGTGTACAATGAGCAGTTCTTC
CTSSQEVPSVYNEQFF
>TRBJ1-1|TRBV7-2|.|TRBD1
TGTGCCAGCAGCTTATTAACAGGGGACACTGAAGCTTTCTTT
CASSLLTGDTEAFF